Following are 26 T cell receptor beta chains from one sample sequenced in a study of T cells in women clearing cervical HPV infection. Profiled with immunoSEQ multiplex PCR; TCRdb holds only in-frame clones, not every one. This table lists 25,000 to 35,000 clones. Input material: blood buffy coat. Source of these receptors: a woman aged 18-70 years with a cervical HPV16 infection that either progressed to CIN3+ or cleared (not recorded which).

A word on this clone: The read ends 3 residues before the CDR3 terminus; that terminus is restored from the germline J gene. V usage is TRBV6-4 and J usage is TRBJ2-3; a possible D gene is TRBD2 (6 bases). The CDR3 consists of 14 residues. The germline gives CDR1 MRHNA, CDR2 SNTAGT. Trimming shortened V by 7 bases and J by 4 bases, and 15 bases separated the two germline ends. The CDR3 bases that were read are TGTGCCAGCAAGGTCGCGACTAGTGCAGATACG. Protein product: CASKVATSADT. The entire CDR3 reads CASKVATSADTQYF.

Worth noting for this clone: The read ends 3 residues shy of where the CDR3 ends; the end is completed using the germline J gene. This rearrangement joins TRBV2 to TRBJ1-1; D possibly corresponds to TRBD1 (6 bases). Deletions cut 1 base from V and 1 base from J, with 10 bases between. CDR3 size: 15 residues. Germline V lookup: CDR1 SNHLY, CDR2 FYNNEI. The CDR3 sequence: CASSEVIQGNTEAFF. The covered CDR3 bases are TGTGCCAGCAGTGAAGTTATACAGGGGAACACTGAA.

Concerning this clone itself: The read halts 3 residues ahead of the CDR3 end, with the missing end drawn from the germline J gene. The chain uses TRBV7-6 and TRBJ1-3, with D possibly TRBD1 on 6 matching bases. Germline CDR1 and CDR2: SGHVS and FNYEAQ. This CDR3 region has 15 residues. Trimming cost V 5 bases and J 2 bases, with 13 bases left between them. The CDR3 DNA, read in part, is TGTGCCAGCAGCACCCGGGGGGGGCCTGGAAACACC. This gives the protein CASSTRGGPGNT. The full-length CDR3 reads as CASSTRGGPGNTIYF.

To note about this clone: From the germline J gene comes the end of the CDR3, since the read stops 3 residues before it. This chain connects TRBV18 to TRBJ1-1, with D perhaps TRBD1 (5 bases). The CDR3 is 16 amino acids. The germline V gene has CDR1 KGHSH and CDR2 LQKENI. The germline V and J ends were trimmed by 4 bases and 0 bases, with 15 bases remaining between them. The CDR3 DNA, read in part, is TGTGCCAGCTCACGTACAGGCGGTACAATGAACACTGAA. Translation: CASSRTGGTMNTE. The entire CDR3 sequence reads CASSRTGGTMNTEAFF.

Concerning this clone: The read comes to an end 3 residues before the CDR3 does, leaving the germline J gene to fill in the end. The genes are TRBV7-1 and TRBJ1-5; D is unresolved. TRBV7-1 is filed as an ORF, its function uncertain. The length of the CDR3 is 20 residues. V was pared by 3 bases and J by 0 bases, with 24 bases between. CDR3 DNA (partial): TGTGCCAGCAGCTCCCACGAGACACGATCGTTTACCTCTAGCAATCAGCCC. Residues: CASSSHETRSFTSSNQP. In full, the CDR3 is CASSSHETRSFTSSNQPQHF.

As to this clone: The read ends 3 residues before the CDR3 terminus; that terminus is restored from the germline J gene. V gene TRBV28 combines with J gene TRBJ2-7, with D possibly being TRBD1 (6 bases). Germline-derived CDR1 and CDR2 are MDHEN and SYDVKM. This CDR3 is built from 13 residues. Between the trimmed V and J ends, which lost 3 bases and 0 bases, there was a span of 6 bases. CDR3 bases read: TGTGCCAGCAGTTTGACAGGCTCCTACGAG. As protein: CASSLTGSYE. The entire CDR3 protein is CASSLTGSYEQYF.

Points on this clone: The read ends 3 residues early relative to the CDR3; the germline J gene fills the gap. The chain combines TRBV13 with TRBJ2-7, with TRBD1 matching 11 bases. Germline CDR1 PRHDT, CDR2 FYEKMQ (reference sequence). V lost 5 bases to trimming and J lost 4 bases; unmatched junction nucleotides: 7. CDR3 size: 15 residues. The sequenced CDR3 bases are TGTGCCAGCAGCACCCGGACAGGGGGCAATTACGAG. Amino acid sequence: CASSTRTGGNYE. The entire CDR3 sequence reads CASSTRTGGNYEQYF.

In the case of this clone: The observed sequence ends 3 residues before the CDR3 terminus, with the missing tail filled in from the germline J gene. The genes are TRBV2 and TRBJ2-5; 8 bases map to TRBD2. The CDR3 loop spans 15 amino acids. J gave up 4 bases and V 3 bases, and 7 bases lay outside the gene matches. Per the germline V gene, CDR1 is SNHLY and CDR2 is FYNNEI. CDR3 residues: CASSDGAGVPETQYF. The CDR3 bases that were read are TGTGCCAGCAGTGATGGAGCGGGGGTTCCAGAGACC.

CDR3 DNA, as far as it was read: TGTGCCAGCAGCAGCTTAACTAGTTTCTCCGAG. Protein product: CASSSLTSFSE. The CDR3 as a whole reads CASSSLTSFSEQYF. The gene calls are TRBV7-8 and TRBJ2-7; D possibly corresponds to TRBD2 (5 bases). The read terminates 3 residues before the CDR3 end, so the remaining end is supplied by the germline J gene. The CDR3 spans 14 residues. Trimming took off 5 bases at V and 6 bases at J, with 17 bases between the two ends. In germline, CDR1 is SGHVS, CDR2 FQNEAQ. The full variable domain, with the rest looked up from reference TRBV7-8 and TRBJ2-7, is GAGVSQSPRYKVAKRGQDVALRCDPISGHVSLFWYQQALGQGPEFLTYFQNEAQLDKSGLPSDRFFAERPEGSVSTLKIQRTQQEDSAVYLCASSSLTSFSEQYFGPGTRLTVT.

Notes on this clone: The DNA ends 3 residues before the CDR3 does, and the rest of the CDR3 is filled in from the germline J gene. The J gene is TRBJ2-5, the V gene TRBV11-2; perhaps TRBD1 as D (6 bases). The V and J ends lost 5 bases and 4 bases respectively, with 17 bases between them. The germline CDR1 and CDR2 sequences are SGHAT and FQNNGV. This CDR3 is 15 amino acids long. CDR3 sequence reads: CASSPRAGERETQYF. CDR3 bases read: TGTGCCAGCAGCCCCCGGGCAGGGGAGCGAGAGACC.

As to this clone: The read stops 3 residues short of the end of the CDR3; the missing end is completed from the germline J gene. The chain recombines TRBV7-9 with TRBJ2-1; the match to TRBD2 covers 10 bases. J was trimmed by 7 bases and V by 4 bases; bases with no gene match: 4. CDR1 and CDR2 (germline): SEHNR, FQNEAQ (reference sequence). The CDR3 extends over 14 amino acids. The sequenced part of the CDR3 DNA is TGTGCCAGCAGCTCCAGCGGGGGGGGGAATGAG. Encoded protein: CASSSSGGGNE. From start to end, the CDR3 is CASSSSGGGNEQFF.

The CDR3 is CASSPSRETYGYTF. The DNA read from the CDR3 is TGCGCCAGCAGCCCGTCCAGGGAAACCTATGGC. The rearrangement joins TRBV5-1 to TRBJ1-2, with TRBD1 as a possible D gene (5 bases). Read sequence stops 3 residues before the CDR3 end, and the germline J gene provides the missing end. The V gene's germline CDR1 is SGHRS and CDR2 YFSETQ. The CDR3 runs 14 residues. V lost 4 bases and J lost 4, with 14 bases in between. Filled out from reference TRBV5-1 and TRBJ1-2, the complete variable domain reads KAGVTQTPRYLIKTRGQQVTLSCSPISGHRSVSWYQQTPGQGLQFLFEYFSETQRNKGNFPGRFSGRQFSNSRSEMNVSTLELGDSALYLCASSPSRETYGYTFGSGTRLTVV.

The CDR3: CAWSVMSTEAFF. The CDR3 bases that were read are TGTGCCTGGAGTGTAATGTCTACTGAA. The genes are TRBV30 and TRBJ1-1, with no clear D. Coverage ceases 3 residues before the CDR3 finishes, and the germline J gene fills in the end. CDR3 length: 12 residues. Germline V lookup: CDR1 GTSNPN, CDR2 SVGIG (reference sequence). Trimming left V 0 bases short and J 5 bases short, with 7 bases between.

A remark on this clone: The DNA ends 3 residues before the CDR3 does, and the rest of the CDR3 is filled in from the germline J gene. The chain joins TRBV5-4 to TRBJ2-7; 8 bases line up with TRBD1. This CDR3 spans 14 amino acids. The germline V gene has CDR1 SGHNT and CDR2 YYREEE (reference sequence). Unmatched junction bases numbered 6, after V lost 1 base and J lost 6 bases. The CDR3 bases that were read are TGTGCCAGCAGCTTGTCCCAGGGGGCCTTCGAG. Its protein is CASSLSQGAFE. The full CDR3 reads CASSLSQGAFEQYF.

This chain's CDR3 is CSASKGSGGTDTQYF. The sequenced part of the CDR3 DNA is TGCAGTGCTAGTAAGGGTAGCGGGGGCACAGATACG. This chain joins TRBV20-1 and TRBJ2-3; 8 bases match TRBD2. The read falls 3 residues short of the CDR3 end, and the missing part is taken from the germline J gene. Germline V gene data show CDR1 as DFQATT and CDR2 as SNEGSKA (reference sequence). This CDR3 is built from 15 residues. With 3 bases clipped from V and 1 base from J, the junction kept 6 bases outside the gene matches.

Comments on this clone: The read ends 3 residues before the CDR3 terminus; that terminus is restored from the germline J gene. The chain is built from TRBV19 and TRBJ1-5; D remains unclear. The V end lost 0 bases, the J end lost 9 bases, and 12 bases lay between the germline ends. This CDR3 contains 14 residues. Per germline, CDR1 LNHDA and CDR2 SQIVND (reference sequence). CDR3 bases read: TGTGCCAGTAGTATAGAAGGAGGGCCCAGGCCC. Translating gives CASSIEGGPRP. In full, the CDR3 reads CASSIEGGPRPQHF.

Notes on this clone: Read data end 3 residues before the CDR3 end; the end is taken from the germline J gene. The J gene is TRBJ2-7, the V gene TRBV7-9; the D is unclear. This CDR3 has 13 amino acids. CDR1 is SEHNR and CDR2 is FQNEAQ in the germline V gene (reference sequence). The V and J ends lost 7 bases and 0 bases respectively, with 10 bases between them. The CDR3 loop is CASNPDFSYEQYF. The sequenced CDR3 bases are TGTGCCAGCAACCCAGATTTCTCCTACGAG.

As for this clone: The CDR3 is cut off 3 residues early in the read; its end comes from the germline J gene. This sequence joins TRBV5-6 and TRBJ2-7; 7 bases are a match to TRBD2. CDR1 is SGHDT and CDR2 is YYEEEE in the germline V gene. V lost 4 bases, J lost 3 bases, and 10 bases stayed unmatched. The CDR3 is made up of 15 amino acids. The CDR3 sequence: CASSLEGAGNYEQYF. The DNA read from the CDR3 is TGTGCCAGCAGCCTTGAAGGAGCGGGGAACTACGAG.

In regard to this clone: The read falls 3 residues short of the CDR3 end, and the missing part is taken from the germline J gene. The chain links TRBV2 to TRBJ1-5; 7 positions agree with TRBD1. CDR1 SNHLY and CDR2 FYNNEI come from the germline V gene. The CDR3 totals 15 residues. The V and J ends lost 7 bases and 7 bases, in that order; junction bases with no gene match: 13. The CDR3 bases that were read are TGTGCCAGCACCGAAGGGCAGGGGGAGCGGCAGCCC. Its translation is CASTEGQGERQP. The whole CDR3 is CASTEGQGERQPQHF.

Concerning this clone itself: The read terminates 3 residues ahead of where the CDR3 ends, so the germline J gene completes it. The chain couples TRBV5-1 to TRBJ2-3; TRBD2 is a possible D gene (6 bases). Germline CDR1 reads SGHRS; CDR2 reads YFSETQ. The CDR3 covers 16 residues. V dropped 2 bases and J dropped 4 bases, with 17 bases sitting between them. Here the CDR3 reads CASSLAGATQPDTQYF. CDR3 DNA (partial): TGCGCCAGCAGCTTAGCGGGCGCCACCCAACCAGATACG. Full variable domain (missing parts from reference TRBV5-1 and TRBJ2-3): KAGVTQTPRYLIKTRGQQVTLSCSPISGHRSVSWYQQTPGQGLQFLFEYFSETQRNKGNFPGRFSGRQFSNSRSEMNVSTLELGDSALYLCASSLAGATQPDTQYFGPGTRLTVL.

With respect to this clone: With the read ending 3 residues before the CDR3 end, the germline J gene is used to fill in that end. This chain links TRBV7-9 with TRBJ1-1, with unresolved D. The CDR3 runs 15 residues. Trimming shortened V by 4 bases and J by 5 bases, and 17 bases separated the two germline ends. The V gene's germline CDR1 is SEHNR and CDR2 FQNEAQ (reference sequence). The CDR3 region is CASSSPNAARTEAFF. The DNA read from the CDR3 is TGTGCCAGCAGCTCCCCCAATGCGGCGAGGACTGAA. Full variable domain (remainder filled in from reference TRBV7-9 and TRBJ1-1): DTGVSQNPRHKITKRGQNVTFRCDPISEHNRLYWYRQTLGQGPEFLTYFQNEAQLEKSRLLSDRFSAERPKGSFSTLEIQRTEQGDSAMYLCASSSPNAARTEAFFGQGTRLTVV.

The CDR3 bases that were read are TGCAGTGGAGTAGGGGGTTCTGGGGCCAACGTC. This translates into CSGVGGSGANV. The whole CDR3 sequence is CSGVGGSGANVLTF. The chain employs TRBV20-1 and TRBJ2-6, with D possibly matching TRBD1 (6 bases). The read gets to within 3 residues of the CDR3 end, and the germline J gene fills in the rest. Germline V gene sequence: CDR1 DFQATT, CDR2 SNEGSKA (reference sequence). CDR3 length equals 14 residues. The V end was cut by 7 bases, the J end by 1 base, with 11 bases between.

Notes on this clone: With the read ending 3 residues before the CDR3 end, the germline J gene is used to fill in that end. The chain couples TRBV12-3 or TRBV12-4 to TRBJ2-3; D is unresolved. CDR3 length: 14 amino acids. The V end lost 4 bases, the J end lost 3 bases, and 11 bases lay between the germline ends. CDR3 bases read: TGTGCCAGCAGTTACTTGGTACGGACAGATACG. Its protein product is CASSYLVRTDT. The entire CDR3 protein reads CASSYLVRTDTQYF.

Note on this clone: Coverage ceases 3 residues before the CDR3 finishes, and the germline J gene fills in the end. The chain combines TRBV7-6 with TRBJ2-2, with a weak D call TRBD1 (5 bases). V was clipped by 2 bases and J by 2 bases, with 9 bases between them. CDR1 and CDR2 (germline): SGHVS, FNYEAQ. The CDR3 consists of 15 residues. CDR3 bases read: TGTGCCAGCAGCTTATTAGGACAAAACACCGGGGAG. This codes for CASSLLGQNTGE. The CDR3 in its entirety is CASSLLGQNTGELFF.

Regarding this clone: The read stops 3 residues short of the end of the CDR3; the missing end is completed from the germline J gene. This chain links TRBV5-1 with TRBJ1-1, with 7 bases fitting TRBD1. The germline V gene has CDR1 SGHRS and CDR2 YFSETQ. The CDR3 is 13 residues long. V gave up 0 bases and J gave up 4 bases; unmatched junction bases: 0. The chain's CDR3 is CASSLDRGTEAFF. The CDR3 bases that were read are TGCGCCAGCAGCTTGGACAGGGGCACTGAA.

A note on this clone: The CDR3 end is not reached by the read, which stops 3 residues before it; the germline J gene fills it in. V and J are TRBV5-1 and TRBJ2-5; possible D gene TRBD1, 6 bases. Germline V gives CDR1 SGHRS, CDR2 YFSETQ. This CDR3 has 13 residues. V was cut by 0 bases and J by 4 bases, with 7 bases left in between. The CDR3 reads CASSLVGGETQYF. Partial CDR3 DNA: TGCGCCAGCAGCTTGGTAGGGGGAGAGACC.